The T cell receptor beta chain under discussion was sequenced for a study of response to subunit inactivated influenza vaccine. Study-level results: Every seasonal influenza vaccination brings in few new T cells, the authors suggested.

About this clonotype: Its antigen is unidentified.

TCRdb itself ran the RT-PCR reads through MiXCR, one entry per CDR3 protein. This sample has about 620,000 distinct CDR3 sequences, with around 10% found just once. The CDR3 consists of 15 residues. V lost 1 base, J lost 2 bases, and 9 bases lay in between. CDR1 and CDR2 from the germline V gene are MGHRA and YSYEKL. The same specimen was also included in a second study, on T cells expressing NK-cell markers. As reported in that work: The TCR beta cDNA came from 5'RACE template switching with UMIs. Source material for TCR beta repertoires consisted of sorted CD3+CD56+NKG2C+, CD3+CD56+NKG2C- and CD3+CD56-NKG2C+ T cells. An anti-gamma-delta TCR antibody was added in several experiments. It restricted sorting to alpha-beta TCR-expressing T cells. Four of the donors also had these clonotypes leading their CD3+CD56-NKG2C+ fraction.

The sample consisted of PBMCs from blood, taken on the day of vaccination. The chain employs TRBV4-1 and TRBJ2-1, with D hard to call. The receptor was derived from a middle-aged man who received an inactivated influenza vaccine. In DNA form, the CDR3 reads TGCGCCAGCAGCCAAGTAATAGGCACCTACAATGAGCAGTTCTTC. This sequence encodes CASSQVIGTYNEQFF.